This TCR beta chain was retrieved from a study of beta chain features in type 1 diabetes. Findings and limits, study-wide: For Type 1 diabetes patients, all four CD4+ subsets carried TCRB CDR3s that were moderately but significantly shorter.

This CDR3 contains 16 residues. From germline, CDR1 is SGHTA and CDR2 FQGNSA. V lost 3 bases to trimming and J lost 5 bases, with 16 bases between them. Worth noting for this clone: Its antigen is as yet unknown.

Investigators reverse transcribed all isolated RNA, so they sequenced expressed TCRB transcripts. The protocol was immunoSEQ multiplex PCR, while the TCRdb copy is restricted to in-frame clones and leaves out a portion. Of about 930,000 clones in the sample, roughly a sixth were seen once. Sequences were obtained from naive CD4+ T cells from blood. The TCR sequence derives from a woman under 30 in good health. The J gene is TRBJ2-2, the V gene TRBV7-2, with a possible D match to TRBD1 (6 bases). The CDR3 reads CASSFGTGSPTGELFF. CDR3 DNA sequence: TGTGCCAGCAGCTTCGGAACAGGGTCCCCAACCGGGGAGCTGTTTTTT.